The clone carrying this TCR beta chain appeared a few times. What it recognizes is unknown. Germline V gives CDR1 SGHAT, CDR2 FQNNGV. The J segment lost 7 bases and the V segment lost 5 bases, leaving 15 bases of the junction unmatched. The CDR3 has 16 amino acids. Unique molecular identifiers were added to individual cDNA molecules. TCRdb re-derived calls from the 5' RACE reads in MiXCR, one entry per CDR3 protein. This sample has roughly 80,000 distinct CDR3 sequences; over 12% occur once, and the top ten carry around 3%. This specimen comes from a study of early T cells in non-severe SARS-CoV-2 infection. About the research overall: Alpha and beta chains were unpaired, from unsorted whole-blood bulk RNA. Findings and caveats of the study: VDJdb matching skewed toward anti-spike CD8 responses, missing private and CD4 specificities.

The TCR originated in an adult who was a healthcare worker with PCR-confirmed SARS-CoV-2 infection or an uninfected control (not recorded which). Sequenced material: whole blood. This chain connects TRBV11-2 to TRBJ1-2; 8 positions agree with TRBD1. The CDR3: CASSRDLAQGAPGYTF. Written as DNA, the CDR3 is TGTGCCAGCAGCCGAGATTTGGCCCAGGGGGCGCCTGGCTACACCTTC.